The clone carrying this T cell receptor beta chain has a single count. What it binds is not known. The sample originates from a study of vaccination effects on CD4 cells after COVID-19. As for the study in general: Participants were given two doses of BNT162b2 or mRNA-1273 vaccine.

Having been cultured for roughly 10 days, the cells underwent CD4+ T cell isolation. Broader study findings: Infection- and vaccine-induced clones contracted markedly late after vaccination.

TCRdb keeps only in-frame clones here, not all; method: immunoSEQ multiplex PCR. In the table there are roughly 29,000 clones, 65% of which are singletons. After removal of 6 bases from V and 2 bases from J, the junction contained 9 bases not matched to a gene. The CDR3 contains 15 residues. Germline CDR1 MGHRA, CDR2 YSYEKL. The chain employs TRBV4-1 and TRBJ2-7; 8 nucleotides align to TRBD2. Source: CD4+ T cells from PBMCs cultured without peptide, taken before COVID-19 vaccination. The origin of this receptor is a human donor who received a COVID-19 vaccine. The CDR3 coding sequence is TGCGCCAGCAGATTCAATCGGGAGGGGACCTACGAGCAGTACTTC. Amino acid sequence: CASRFNREGTYEQYF.